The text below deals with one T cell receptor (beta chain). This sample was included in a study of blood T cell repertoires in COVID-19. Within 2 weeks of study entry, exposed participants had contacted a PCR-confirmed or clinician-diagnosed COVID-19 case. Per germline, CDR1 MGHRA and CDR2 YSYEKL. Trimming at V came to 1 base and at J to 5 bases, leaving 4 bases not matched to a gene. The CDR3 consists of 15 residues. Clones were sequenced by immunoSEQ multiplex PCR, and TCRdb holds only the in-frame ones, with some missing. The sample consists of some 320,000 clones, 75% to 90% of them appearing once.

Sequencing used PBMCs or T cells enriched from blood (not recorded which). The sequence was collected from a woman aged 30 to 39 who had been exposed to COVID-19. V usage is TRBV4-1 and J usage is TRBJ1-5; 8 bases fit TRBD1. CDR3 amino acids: CASSQAGGKDQPQHF. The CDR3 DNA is TGCGCCAGCAGCCAAGCAGGGGGCAAGGATCAGCCCCAGCATTTT.